This entry lists 7 T cell receptor beta chains sequenced from one sample in a study of blood T cell repertoires in COVID-19 (dated by TCRdb to the early 2020s). Library generation was performed with the immunoSEQ multiplex PCR assay. The source is immuneACCESS, and TCRdb retained only in-frame sequences with V and J called. Part of the clones is not carried over; for the studies checked, unresolved V genes explain less than half of this, and the remainder is unexplained. This sample lists 490,000 or so clones; over 75% were detected once. The top ten constitute about 2% of the sample. The sequenced material came from PBMCs or T cells enriched from blood (not recorded which). The receptors derive from a woman aged 40 to 55 who had recovered from COVID-19.

The gene calls are TRBV7-2 and TRBJ1-2; TRBD1 matches 7 bases. With V trimmed by 3 bases and J by 4 bases, 5 bases remained unmatched. The CDR3 runs to 14 residues. Germline V lookup: CDR1 SGHTA, CDR2 FQGNSA. The CDR3 nucleotides are TGTGCCAGCAGCTTCACAGGGGCGTCCTATGGCTACACCTTC. It codes for CASSFTGASYGYTF.

The gene calls are TRBV5-1 and TRBJ2-1; 10 bases are a match to TRBD2. Unmatched junction bases numbered 6, after V lost 0 bases and J lost 3 bases. The CDR3 loop spans 17 amino acids. Germline V gene data show CDR1 as SGHRS and CDR2 as YFSETQ. CDR3 protein: CASSLASGRVLYNEQFF. The CDR3 region has the DNA TGCGCCAGCAGCTTGGCTAGCGGGAGAGTGCTCTACAATGAGCAGTTCTTC.

The chain employs TRBV4-2 and TRBJ1-3, with unresolved D. Germline CDR1 and CDR2: LGHNA and YNFKEQ. The V gene lost 4 bases and the J gene lost 0 bases, with 16 bases spanning the gap. This CDR3 comprises 17 residues. DNA for the CDR3: TGTGCCAGCAGCCCTCGCCCCACATCTAGCTCTGGAAACACCATATATTTT. Encoded protein: CASSPRPTSSSGNTIYF.

The chain joins TRBV29-1 to TRBJ2-1; 8 nucleotides line up with TRBD2. The CDR3 runs 13 residues. Germline loops: CDR1 SQVTM, CDR2 ANQGSEA. Losses at the gene ends were 6 bases for V and 7 bases for J; bases not matched to a gene: 8. The CDR3 DNA reads as TGCAGCGTCCAGCGGGAGCCGGGTAATGAGCAGTTCTTC. Translation gives CSVQREPGNEQFF.

This clone has just one count. The chain combines TRBV5-1 with TRBJ1-1; 10 bases map to TRBD1. The CDR3 is made up of 14 amino acids. CDR1 is SGHRS and CDR2 is YFSETQ in the germline V gene. Unmatched junction bases numbered 2, after V lost 0 bases and J lost 6 bases. The DNA for the CDR3 is TGCGCCAGCAGCTTGGCGGGACAGGGGTCTGAAGCTTTCTTT. Amino acids: CASSLAGQGSEAFF.

This clone was seen once. The chain employs TRBV6-5 and TRBJ1-2; D call uncertain. CDR1 is MNHEY and CDR2 is SVGAGI in the germline V gene. The CDR3 length is 15 residues. V was pared by 2 bases and J by 1 base, with 11 bases between. The CDR3 spells CASSYAVPGNYGYTF. CDR3 in DNA: TGTGCCAGCAGTTACGCAGTCCCTGGTAACTATGGCTACACCTTC.

This chain links TRBV3-1 (or the pseudogene TRBV3-2) with TRBJ1-1; D is uncertain. The germline CDR1 and CDR2 sequences are LGHDT and YNNKEL (reference sequence). The CDR3 covers 12 residues. Trimming stripped 1 base from V and 9 bases from J, with 9 bases between. The CDR3 here is CASSQASQKAFF. CDR3 bases: TGTGCCAGCAGCCAAGCTTCACAGAAAGCTTTCTTT.